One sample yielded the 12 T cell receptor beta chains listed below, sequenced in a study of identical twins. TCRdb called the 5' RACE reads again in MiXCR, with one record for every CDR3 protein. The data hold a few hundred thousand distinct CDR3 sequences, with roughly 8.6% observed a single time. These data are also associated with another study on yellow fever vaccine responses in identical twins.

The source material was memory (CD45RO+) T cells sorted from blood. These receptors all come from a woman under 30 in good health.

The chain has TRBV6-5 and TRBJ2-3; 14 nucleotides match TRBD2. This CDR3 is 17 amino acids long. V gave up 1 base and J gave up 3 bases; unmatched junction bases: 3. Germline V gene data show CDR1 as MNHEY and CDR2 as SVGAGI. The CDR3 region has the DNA TGTGCCAGCAGTTACTGGGGACTAGCGGGGGTTACAGATACGCAGTATTTT. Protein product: CASSYWGLAGVTDTQYF.

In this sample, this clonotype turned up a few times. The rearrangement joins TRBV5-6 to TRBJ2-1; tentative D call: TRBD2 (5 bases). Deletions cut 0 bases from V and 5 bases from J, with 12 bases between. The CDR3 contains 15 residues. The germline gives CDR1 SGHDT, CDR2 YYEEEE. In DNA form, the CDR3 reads TGTGCCAGCAGCTTGGCCGGTAGCGCGCACAATGAGCAGTTCTTC. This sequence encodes CASSLAGSAHNEQFF. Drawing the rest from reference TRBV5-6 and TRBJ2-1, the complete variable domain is DAGVTQSPTHLIKTRGQQVTLRCSPKSGHDTVSWYQQALGQGPQFIFQYYEEEERQRGNFPDRFSGHQFPNYSSELNVNALLLGDSALYLCASSLAGSAHNEQFFGPGTRLTVL.

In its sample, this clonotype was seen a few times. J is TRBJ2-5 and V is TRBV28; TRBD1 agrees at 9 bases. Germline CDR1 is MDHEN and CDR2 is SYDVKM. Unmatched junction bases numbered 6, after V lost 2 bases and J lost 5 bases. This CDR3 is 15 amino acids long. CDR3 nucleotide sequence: TGTGCCAGCAGTTTACCGGGACAGGGTCAGGAGACCCAGTACTTC. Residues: CASSLPGQGQETQYF.

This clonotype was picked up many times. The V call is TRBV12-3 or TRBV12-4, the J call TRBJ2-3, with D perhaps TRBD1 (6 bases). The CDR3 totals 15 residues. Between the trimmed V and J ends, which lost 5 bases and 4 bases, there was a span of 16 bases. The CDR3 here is CASSVGQSQADTQYF. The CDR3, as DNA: TGTGCCAGCAGTGTTGGACAGTCCCAAGCAGATACGCAGTATTTT.

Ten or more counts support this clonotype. CDR3 residues: CASSLVVWDSYNEQFF. CDR3 coding DNA: TGTGCCAGCAGCTTAGTCGTTTGGGATTCCTACAATGAGCAGTTCTTC. The chain couples TRBV11-2 to TRBJ2-1; D remains ambiguous. Germline V gene sequence: CDR1 SGHAT, CDR2 FQNNGV. The germline V and J ends were trimmed by 1 base and 1 base, with 11 bases remaining between them. The length of the CDR3 is 16 residues.

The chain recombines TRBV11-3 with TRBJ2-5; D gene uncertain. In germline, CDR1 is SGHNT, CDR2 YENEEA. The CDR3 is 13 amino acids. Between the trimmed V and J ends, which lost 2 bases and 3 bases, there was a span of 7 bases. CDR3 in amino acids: CASSLHSKETQYF. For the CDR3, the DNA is TGTGCCAGCAGCTTACACAGTAAAGAGACCCAGTACTTC.

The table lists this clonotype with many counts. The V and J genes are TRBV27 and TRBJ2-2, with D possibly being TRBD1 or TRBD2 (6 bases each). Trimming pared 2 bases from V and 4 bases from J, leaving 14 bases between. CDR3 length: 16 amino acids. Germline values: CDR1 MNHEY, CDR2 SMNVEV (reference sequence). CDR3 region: CASSLRGASGTGELFF. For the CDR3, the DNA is TGTGCCAGCAGTTTAAGGGGGGCCTCGGGCACCGGGGAGCTGTTTTTT.

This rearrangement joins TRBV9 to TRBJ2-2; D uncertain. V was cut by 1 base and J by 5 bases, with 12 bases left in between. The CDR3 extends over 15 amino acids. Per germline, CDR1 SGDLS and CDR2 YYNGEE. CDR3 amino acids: CASSVRAGLTGELFF. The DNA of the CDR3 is TGTGCCAGCAGCGTACGGGCAGGATTAACCGGGGAGCTGTTTTTT. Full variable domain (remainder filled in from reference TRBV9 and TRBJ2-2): DSGVTQTPKHLITATGQRVTLRCSPRSGDLSVYWYQQSLDQGLQFLIQYYNGEERAKGNILERFSAQQFPDLHSELNLSSLELGDSALYFCASSVRAGLTGELFFGEGSRLTVL.

This chain's CDR3 is CASSLGQGPNTGELFF. DNA of the CDR3: TGTGCCAGCAGCCTTGGACAGGGACCAAACACCGGGGAGCTGTTTTTT. The rearrangement uses TRBV14 and TRBJ2-2; TRBD1 matches at 8 bases. Trimming took 4 bases from V and 2 from J; bases not matched to a gene: 6. In germline, CDR1 is SGHDN, CDR2 FVKESK. CDR3 length equals 16 residues.

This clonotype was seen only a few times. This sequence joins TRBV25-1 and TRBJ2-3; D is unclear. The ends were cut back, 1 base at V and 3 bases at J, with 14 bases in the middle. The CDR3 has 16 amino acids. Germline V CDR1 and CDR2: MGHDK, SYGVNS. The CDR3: CASSESALIQTDTQYF. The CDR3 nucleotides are TGTGCCAGCAGTGAATCGGCCCTTATTCAAACAGATACGCAGTATTTT.

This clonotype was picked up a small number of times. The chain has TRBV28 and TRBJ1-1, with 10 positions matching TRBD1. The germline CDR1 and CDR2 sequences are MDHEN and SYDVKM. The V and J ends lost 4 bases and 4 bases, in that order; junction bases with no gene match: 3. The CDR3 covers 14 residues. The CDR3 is CASSSGQGITEAFF. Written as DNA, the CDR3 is TGTGCCAGCAGTTCGGGACAGGGGATCACTGAAGCTTTCTTT.

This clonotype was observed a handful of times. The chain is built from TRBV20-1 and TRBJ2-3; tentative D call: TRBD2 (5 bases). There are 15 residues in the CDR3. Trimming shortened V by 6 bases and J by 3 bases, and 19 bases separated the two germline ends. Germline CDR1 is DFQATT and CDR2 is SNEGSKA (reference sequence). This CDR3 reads CSAYRGGPFTDTQYF. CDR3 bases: TGCAGTGCCTACCGGGGTGGGCCTTTTACAGATACGCAGTATTTT.